This TCR beta chain originates from a study of control samples from healthy donors and cancer patients. Measured with immunoSEQ multiplex PCR; TCRdb has only the in-frame clones, and not every one. Counted here are tens of thousands of clones, approximately 84% occurring once; the ten biggest clones make up approximately 38%. Trimming removed 6 bases from V and 8 bases from J; junction bases left unmatched: 6. CDR3 size: 14 residues. CDR1 is KGHSH and CDR2 is LQKENI in the germline V gene. The clonotype originates from a man between 65 and 85 years old with lung cancer. Material for sequencing was PBMCs. The gene calls are TRBV18 and TRBJ1-6; 8 nucleotides agree with TRBD1. Here the CDR3 DNA reads TGTGCCAGCTCGCTAGACAGGGGCGATTCACCCCTCCACTTT. Amino acid sequence: CASSLDRGDSPLHF.